Sequencing of this T cell receptor beta chain was carried out in a study of molecular identifiers for immune sequencing clone quantification. Study outcomes and limitations: Spiked Jurkat TCR RNA equivalent to one cell reportedly surfaced among 900,000 to 1,000,000 naive cells.

With 10%, 30% or 50% of RNA, roughly 17,000 to 1,000,000 naive CD8 T cells were sequenced. Sorting defined naive CD8 T cells as CD8+CD4-CCR7+CD45RA+. To note about this clonotype: Its target is not known.

The length of the CDR3 is 14 residues. V was shortened by 6 bases and J by 1 base, with 13 bases between the two germline ends. MiXCR, run by TCRdb on the PCR reads, gives a single entry per CDR3 protein. The sample yields over 600,000 distinct CDR3 sequences, just under 20% seen once. The clonotype was recovered from a human donor in good health. Some libraries in this study had Jurkat cell RNA spiked in. Source material: naive CD8+ T cells from blood, with Jurkat cell RNA spiked in. Noted subset: FACS-sorted CD8+CD4-CCR7+CD45RA+ naive T cells. The chain links TRBV12-3 or TRBV12-4 to TRBJ2-7; possible D gene TRBD1, 6 bases. The CDR3 DNA follows: TGTGCCAGCAGATTGACAGGTCCTTCCTACGAGCAGTACTTC. Translating gives CASRLTGPSYEQYF.